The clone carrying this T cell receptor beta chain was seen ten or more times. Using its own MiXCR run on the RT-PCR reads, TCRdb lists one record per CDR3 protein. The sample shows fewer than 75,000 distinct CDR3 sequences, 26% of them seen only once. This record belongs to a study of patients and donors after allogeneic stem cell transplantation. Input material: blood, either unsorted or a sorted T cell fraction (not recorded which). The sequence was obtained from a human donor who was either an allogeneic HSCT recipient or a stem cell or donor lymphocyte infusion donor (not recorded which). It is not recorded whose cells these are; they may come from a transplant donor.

For the CDR3, the DNA is TGCAGTGCTAGATTGTCGGGACAGGCAGGAAACACCATATATTTT. Translating it yields CSARLSGQAGNTIYF. This chain connects TRBV20-1 to TRBJ1-3, with TRBD1 matching over 8 bases. The CDR3 runs 15 residues. From germline, CDR1 is DFQATT and CDR2 SNEGSKA (reference sequence). V lost 2 bases, J lost 4 bases, and 7 bases stayed unmatched.